The 22 T cell receptor beta chains in this list originate from one sample, sequenced in a study of CD8 T cells in ankylosing spondylitis. In TCRdb, the 5' RACE reads were re-called with MiXCR into one record per CDR3 protein. The data hold under 250,000 distinct CDR3 sequences, with 7.5% to 9.5% observed a single time. Sequenced input: blood, either unsorted or a sorted T cell fraction (not recorded which). The receptors were gathered from a female donor with ankylosing spondylitis or in good health (not recorded which).

This clonotype was detected only a few times. CDR3 residues: CSARGGVGEKLFF. The CDR3 DNA sequence: TGCAGTGCTAGAGGGGGGGTGGGAGAAAAACTGTTTTTT. The genes are TRBV20-1 and TRBJ1-4; tentatively, D is TRBD1 (5 bases). The V gene lost 1 base and the J gene lost 8 bases, with 11 bases spanning the gap. Germline V gene lookup returns CDR1 DFQATT and CDR2 SNEGSKA (reference sequence). CDR3 length equals 13 residues.

This clonotype was counted only a few times. The rearrangement joins TRBV11-3 to TRBJ2-1; D may be TRBD1 (5 bases). The ends were cut back, 5 bases at V and 0 bases at J, with 14 bases in the middle. CDR3 length: 16 residues. Germline CDR1 and CDR2: SGHNT and YENEEA. The CDR3 DNA follows: TGTGCCAGCAGCGCAAGGGGTCAAAGCTCCTACAATGAGCAGTTCTTC. Encoded protein: CASSARGQSSYNEQFF.

In its sample, this clonotype was seen many times. The rearrangement joins TRBV4-3 to TRBJ2-3; D may be TRBD2 (6 bases). The length of the CDR3 is 11 residues. The germline CDR1 and CDR2 sequences are LGHNA and YSLEER. The V and J ends lost 1 base and 10 bases respectively, with 6 bases between them. The CDR3 nucleotides are TGCGCCAGCAGCCAAGGGAGGGCGCAGTATTTT. Amino acids: CASSQGRAQYF.

This clonotype appeared many times. The chain joins TRBV11-2 to TRBJ1-2; possible D gene TRBD1, 5 bases. Germline V gene data show CDR1 as SGHAT and CDR2 as FQNNGV. V lost 3 bases and J lost 7, with 9 bases in between. There are 12 residues in the CDR3. The CDR3 region is CASSFSGLGYTF. CDR3 DNA sequence: TGTGCCAGCAGCTTTTCAGGGCTTGGCTACACCTTC.

This clonotype showed up many times. CDR3 DNA sequence: TGTGCCGCACTAGCGGACACAGATACGCAGTATTTT. Protein product: CAALADTDTQYF. J is TRBJ2-3 and V is TRBV10-3; 8 bases agree with TRBD2. J lost 2 bases, V lost 11 bases, and 3 bases had no gene match. This CDR3 comprises 12 residues. Germline CDR1 reads ENHRY; CDR2 reads SYGVKD.

This clonotype was found a few times. Germline and junction disagree at one end, which may indicate a read error. This chain joins TRBV20-1 and TRBJ2-1; TRBD2 aligns across 8 bases. The CDR3 length is 17 residues. Germline V lookup: CDR1 DFQATT, CDR2 SNEGSKA (reference sequence). CDR3 nucleotides: TGCTGTGCTAGAGATAGGAGCGGGAGTAATTCCTACAATGAGCAGTTCTTC. Protein sequence: CCARDRSGSNSYNEQFF.

In this sample, this clonotype turned up a few times. Just one base apart from a much larger clone, this may be a read error. The chain joins TRBV27 to TRBJ1-2; TRBD1 aligns across 7 bases. This CDR3 is 15 amino acids long. Germline CDR1 and CDR2: MNHEY and SMNVEV (reference sequence). The chain's CDR3 is CVSSTYRGYGNGYTF. The CDR3 bases are TGTGTCAGCAGTACCTACAGGGGTTATGGAAATGGCTACACCTTC.

This clonotype was seen many times. V gene TRBV6-1 combines with J gene TRBJ2-5; D not resolved. Germline loops: CDR1 MNHNS, CDR2 SASEGT. This CDR3 contains 14 residues. Trimming shortened V by 6 bases and J by 0 bases, and 11 bases separated the two germline ends. This chain's CDR3 is CASRSGPNQETQYF. As DNA, the CDR3 is TGTGCCAGCAGATCCGGACCCAACCAAGAGACCCAGTACTTC.

The chain carries TRBV6-2 or TRBV6-3 and TRBJ1-1; 9 bases match TRBD1. Trimming at V came to 2 bases and at J to 11 bases, leaving 18 bases not matched to a gene. The CDR3 loop spans 17 amino acids. Per germline, CDR1 MNHEY and CDR2 SVGEGT. CDR3 residues: CASSYRSPRDRAGSAFF. As DNA, the CDR3 is TGTGCCAGCAGTTACCGCTCCCCCCGGGACAGGGCCGGGTCGGCTTTCTTT.

This clonotype was detected ten times or more. The V gene is TRBV20-1, the J gene TRBJ2-5; a weak D match, TRBD1 (6 bases). V was shortened by 3 bases and J by 1 base, with 12 bases between the two germline ends. CDR3 size: 14 residues. Germline V gives CDR1 DFQATT, CDR2 SNEGSKA (reference sequence). The CDR3 coding sequence is TGCAGTGCTAGGCGAGGACAGAGCCAAGAGACCCAGTACTTC. This codes for CSARRGQSQETQYF.

In this sample, this clonotype turned up many times. The DNA of the CDR3 is TGTGCCAGCAGCTTTCGGACTAGCGGACAAGAGACCCAGTACTTC. Translating it yields CASSFRTSGQETQYF. The chain joins TRBV7-2 to TRBJ2-5, with 10 nucleotides matching TRBD2. V shed 3 bases, J shed 2 bases, and the junction held 3 bases outside the gene matches. This CDR3 comprises 15 residues. Germline assignment: CDR1 SGHTA and CDR2 FQGNSA. The full variable domain, with the rest looked up from reference TRBV7-2 and TRBJ2-5, is GAGVSQSPSNKVTEKGKDVELRCDPISGHTALYWYRQSLGQGLEFLIYFQGNSAPDKSGLPSDRFSAERTGGSVSTLTIQRTQQEDSAVYLCASSFRTSGQETQYFGPGTRLLVL.

This clonotype was seen at least ten times. The V call is TRBV12-3 or TRBV12-4, the J call TRBJ2-7, with 7 bases identical to TRBD1. The trim removed 5 bases at V and 2 bases at J, leaving 6 bases unmatched. This CDR3 has 14 amino acids. The chain's CDR3 is CASSDGQVPYEQYF. The CDR3, as DNA: TGTGCCAGCAGTGATGGACAGGTTCCCTACGAGCAGTACTTC.

This clonotype showed up many times. This rearrangement joins TRBV20-1 to TRBJ1-6; D unresolved. The CDR3 loop spans 15 amino acids. V was clipped by 0 bases and J by 10 bases, with 16 bases between them. CDR1 DFQATT and CDR2 SNEGSKA come from the germline V gene (reference sequence). The CDR3 DNA is TGCAGTGCTAGAGAACCCCTCGGTGGAAAGTCACCCCTCCACTTT. Translation: CSAREPLGGKSPLHF.

This clonotype was counted at least ten times. The chain recombines TRBV12-3 or TRBV12-4 with TRBJ1-2, with 7 bases lining up with TRBD1. The CDR3 has 15 amino acids. Germline trimming cut 5 bases from V and 3 bases from J; bases unmatched to any gene: 9. CDR3 in amino acids: CASSPKTGRHYGYTF. The CDR3, as DNA: TGTGCCAGCAGTCCAAAGACAGGGCGGCACTATGGCTACACCTTC.

This clonotype has at least ten counts. CDR3 nucleotides: TGTGCCAGCAGTTCTCCACAGGGGACGAACACTGAAGCTTTCTTT. Translation: CASSSPQGTNTEAFF. V usage is TRBV28 and J usage is TRBJ1-1; 7 bases map to TRBD1. The CDR3 contains 15 residues. CDR1 MDHEN and CDR2 SYDVKM come from the germline V gene. J was trimmed by 1 base and V by 4 bases; bases with no gene match: 6.

As to this clonotype: A single base separates this from a much larger clone, so it may be a read error. The rearrangement uses TRBV11-2 and TRBJ1-2, with TRBD1 as a possible D gene (6 bases). The CDR3 length is 14 residues. The germline V gene encodes CDR1 SGHAT and CDR2 FQNNGV. V lost 0 bases to trimming and J lost 6 bases, with 11 bases between them. This CDR3 is CASSLEGGFDGYTF. DNA for the CDR3: TGTGCCAGCAGCTTAGAAGGGGGTTTCGATGGCTACACCTTC.

There are a few counts of this clonotype. The chain carries TRBV4-1 and TRBJ2-5, with D unclear. Germline V lookup: CDR1 MGHRA, CDR2 YSYEKL. V was cut by 0 bases and J by 4 bases, with 12 bases left in between. The CDR3 is 15 amino acids. The CDR3 loop is CASSQEGLKGETQYF. CDR3 nucleotides: TGCGCCAGCAGCCAAGAGGGCCTGAAGGGAGAGACCCAGTACTTC.

This clonotype was seen ten or more times. This chain uses TRBV9 with TRBJ1-3, with 7 bases that match TRBD1. Germline CDR1 reads SGDLS; CDR2 reads YYNGEE. The CDR3 loop spans 15 amino acids. The J segment lost 1 base and the V segment lost 3 bases, leaving 4 bases of the junction unmatched. The CDR3 DNA sequence: TGTGCCAGCAGCGCTCAGGGGGATTCTGGAAACACCATATATTTT. Its translation is CASSAQGDSGNTIYF.

This clonotype was picked up many times. This chain uses TRBV15 with TRBJ1-4; weak D call: TRBD1 (5 bases). Germline-derived CDR1 and CDR2 are LNHNV and YYDKDF (reference sequence). The CDR3 contains 15 residues. V lost 0 bases to trimming and J lost 8 bases, with 13 bases between them. The DNA for the CDR3 is TGTGCCACCAGCAGAGATGATGGGGGTTGGGAAAAACTGTTTTTT. Amino acids: CATSRDDGGWEKLFF.

This clonotype has ten or more counts. The J gene is TRBJ2-6, the V gene TRBV4-3; D possibly corresponds to TRBD2 (5 bases). The CDR3 has 17 amino acids. Trimming took off 4 bases at V and 0 bases at J, with 13 bases between the two ends. Per the germline V gene, CDR1 is LGHNA and CDR2 is YSLEER. Written as DNA, the CDR3 is TGCGCCAGCAGCCCCACGGGGAGTCCCTCTGGGGCCAACGTCCTGACTTTC. Translation gives CASSPTGSPSGANVLTF.

This clonotype was detected ten times or more. V usage is TRBV15 and J usage is TRBJ1-5; no clear D gene. The CDR3 has 12 residues. The V end was cut by 6 bases, the J end by 4 bases, with 7 bases between. Per the germline V gene, CDR1 is LNHNV and CDR2 is YYDKDF (reference sequence). The CDR3 DNA reads as TGTGCCACCAGGGACGGGAATCAGCCCCAGCATTTT. Protein: CATRDGNQPQHF.

This clonotype has a count of ten or more. The V gene is TRBV29-1, the J gene TRBJ2-2; D possibly corresponds to TRBD2 (5 bases). The ends were cut back, 4 bases at V and 1 base at J, with 10 bases in the middle. CDR3 length: 14 amino acids. Germline lookup yields CDR1 SQVTM and CDR2 ANQGSEA. The CDR3 DNA reads as TGCAGCGTTGGGACTCTCAGGAACACCGGGGAGCTGTTTTTT. Protein: CSVGTLRNTGELFF.